This T cell receptor beta chain was obtained from a study of blood T cell repertoires in COVID-19 (dated by TCRdb to 2020 to 2021). For context, the study as a whole: Samples covering the acute and convalescent phases of COVID-19 were provided by collaborators in the United States, Italy and Spain. The prospective study material was composed of cDNA or gDNA derived from T cells, B-cell-depleted T cells, or PBMCs. The repertoires were released in a freely available public database meant as a resource for research on the immune response to SARS-CoV-2. The dataset comprised deeply sampled blood TCRbeta repertoires from subjects exposed to, actively infected with, or recovered from COVID-19. Samples came from the ongoing ImmuneRACE study (first 160 participants) plus 1,254 subjects from 6 global collaborators. Where HLA class I and class II types were available, the types were taken from metadata supplied by the sample provider, not from assay-based typing. The sample metadata nearly always contained a de-identified subject ID, COVID-19 status, age in years and sex. Results the study describes overall, beyond this receptor: Clinical and demographic metadata were provided uncurated, with the amount varying by source and participant.

Trimming leaves V shorter by 7 bases and J shorter by 5 bases, with the junction holding 3 bases beyond the gene matches. There are 13 amino acids in the CDR3, from cysteine to phenylalanine inclusive. Only the CDR3 DNA is retained, 39 bases long and in frame from the first base. The germline V gene yields SNHLY for CDR1 and FYNNEI for CDR2. Worth noting for this clone: No cognate antigen has been identified for it. No clone much larger than this one lies a single base away; base qualities are absent.

TCRbeta CDR3 regions were amplified from genomic DNA using the immunoSEQ Assay, a bias-controlled multiplex PCR. Turning to the authors' computational methods: The number of nucleated cells in each sample was estimated from the amplification of reference gene primers within the assay. To quantify the absolute abundance of each unique TCRbeta CDR3 rearrangement, sequence reads were collapsed and filtered. For each sample, productive Simpson clonality was calculated as the square root of Simpson's diversity index over productive rearrangements. TCRdb carries this immuneACCESS record with in-frame sequences only. Its versions omit some clonotypes, under half of them owing to an unresolved V gene in the studies checked, with the rest unexplained. Clone size and the V and J calls come from that table; the DNA yielded D and trimming. This sample lists 81,000 or so clones; approximately 86% were detected once. The leading ten clones occupy around 11% of the sample.

Whole blood was collected in K2EDTA tubes by collaborating institutions according to the institutions' own protocols. For TCRbeta analysis, collaborators shipped samples as frozen whole blood, isolated PBMCs, or DNA extracted from either of those sample types. The sequence derives from a woman between 65 and 79 years old with active or convalescent COVID-19. Input material: peripheral blood. The rearrangement joined TRBV2 to TRBJ2-1, with 9 bases in between that match TRBD1. At the DNA level, the sequence is TGTGCCAGCACCCGGGACAGGGACAATGAGCAGTTCTTC. Translated, it reads CASTRDRDNEQFF.